This T cell receptor beta chain was captured by sequencing in a study of blood T cell repertoires in COVID-19. The V gene's germline CDR1 is LNHDA and CDR2 SQIVND (reference sequence). V lost 4 bases, J lost 2 bases, and 5 bases stayed unmatched. The CDR3 has 15 residues. Authors' analysis steps: Counts of nucleated cells, estimated from reference gene primer amplification, were obtained. The table came from immunoSEQ multiplex PCR; TCRdb's copy has only in-frame clones and leaves some out. The D gene and trimming were derived from the DNA, and the V and J assignments and clone size from that table. The sample has about 260,000 clones; approximately 82% are singletons.

This sequence was found in a woman of 80 years or more with acute or convalescent COVID-19. The sequencing sample was made of peripheral blood. This chain joins TRBV19 and TRBJ2-3; TRBD1 matches at 8 bases. This CDR3 is CASSSDRGNTDTQYF. The CDR3 coding sequence is TGTGCCAGTAGTAGCGACAGGGGAAACACAGATACGCAGTATTTT.